This paragraph reports one T cell receptor beta chain. Sequencing used immunoSEQ multiplex PCR; TCRdb keeps in-frame clones, though not all of them. The table lists around 95,000 clones, about 92% of them singletons, with about 1.8% in the top ten. The data are from a study of T cell changes during pregnancy in multiple sclerosis. Trimming cost V 7 bases and J 5 bases, with 8 bases left between them. CDR1 and CDR2 from the germline V gene are SNHLY and FYNNEI. CDR3 size: 11 residues. The source of this sequence is a female donor with multiple sclerosis, enrolled in a pregnancy study. The sequencing used peripheral blood, collected after pregnancy. The chain uses TRBV2 and TRBJ2-5; no clear D. DNA for the CDR3: TGTGCCAGCACCCCCGGGGAGACCCAGTACTTC. Protein sequence: CASTPGETQYF.